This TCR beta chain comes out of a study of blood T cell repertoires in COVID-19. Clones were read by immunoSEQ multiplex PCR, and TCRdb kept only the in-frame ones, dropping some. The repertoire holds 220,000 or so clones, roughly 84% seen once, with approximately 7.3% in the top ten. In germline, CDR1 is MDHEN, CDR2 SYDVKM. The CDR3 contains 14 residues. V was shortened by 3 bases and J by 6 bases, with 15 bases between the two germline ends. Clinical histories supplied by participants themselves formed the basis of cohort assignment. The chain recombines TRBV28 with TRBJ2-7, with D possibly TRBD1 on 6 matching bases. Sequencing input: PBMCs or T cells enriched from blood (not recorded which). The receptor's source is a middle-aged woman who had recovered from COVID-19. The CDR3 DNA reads TGTGCCAGCAGTTTTGGCCGACAGGTGGTCGAGCAGTACTTC. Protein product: CASSFGRQVVEQYF.